Following are 3 T cell receptor beta chains from one sample sequenced in a study of T cells in tuberculosis. Measured with immunoSEQ multiplex PCR; TCRdb has only the in-frame clones, and not every one. The sample has 30,000 to 35,000 clones; 90% to 95% are singletons. Material: PBMCs. All receptors come from a donor aged 10-35 years with latent tuberculosis or without tuberculosis infection.

The chain carries TRBV4-2 and TRBJ2-6; D possibly corresponds to TRBD1 (5 bases). Germline V lookup: CDR1 LGHNA, CDR2 YNFKEQ. The CDR3 consists of 16 residues. The ends were cut back, 8 bases at V and 0 bases at J, with 14 bases in the middle. The CDR3 nucleotides read TGTGCCAGCGCCACCAGGGATAGCTCTGGGGCCAACGTCCTGACTTTC. Translated: CASATRDSSGANVLTF.

The chain couples TRBV6-5 to TRBJ1-2; no clear D. This CDR3 has 15 amino acids. V dropped 5 bases and J dropped 7 bases, with 20 bases sitting between them. Germline CDR1 and CDR2: MNHEY and SVGAGI. The CDR3 DNA follows: TGTGCCAGCAGTACCTCCGACGGAGGTGGCGTTGGCTACACCTTC. Amino acid sequence: CASSTSDGGGVGYTF.

This clone was observed a handful of times. The gene calls are TRBV5-4 and TRBJ1-3; D unclear. Germline CDR1 reads SGHNT; CDR2 reads YYREEE (reference sequence). This CDR3 spans 18 amino acids. With 0 bases removed from V and 0 bases from J, the gap between germline ends came to 16 bases. CDR3 DNA: TGTGCCAGCAGCTTGGGTGGGCGGGTTTCTAGCTCTGGAAACACCATATATTTT. Protein: CASSLGGRVSSSGNTIYF. Full variable domain (outside the CDR3, taken from reference TRBV5-4 and TRBJ1-3): ETGVTQSPTHLIKTRGQQVTLRCSSQSGHNTVSWYQQALGQGPQFIFQYYREEENGRGNFPPRFSGLQFPNYSSELNVNALELDDSALYLCASSLGGRVSSSGNTIYFGEGSWLTVV.